This T cell receptor beta chain stems from a study of T cells in Graves' hyperthyroidism and ophthalmopathy. Study background: Prior to any treatment, at the point of initial diagnosis, peripheral blood was collected.

This clonotype has at least ten counts. Trimming shortened V by 0 bases and J by 5 bases, and 17 bases separated the two germline ends. The germline V gene encodes CDR1 LGHNT and CDR2 FRNRAP. The CDR3 is made up of 16 amino acids. Diagnoses were established using clinical symptoms, serum thyroxine and TRAb, thyroid ultrasound and orbital computed tomography. The authors took PBMCs from roughly 9.3 ml fresh peripheral blood. There were TCR beta CDR3 regions amplified from RNA transcripts. A first-round RT-PCR of the TCR CDR3 used the HTBI primer set. Via MiXCR, TCRdb re-called the multiplex PCR reads, giving one row per CDR3 protein. The profile shows fewer than 700,000 distinct CDR3 sequences, 15% to 20% of them singletons.

The chain joins TRBV12-5 to TRBJ2-7, with D possibly being TRBD1 (6 bases). The origin of this receptor is a woman aged 18-29 years with Graves' ophthalmopathy. The sequencing sample was made of blood. The CDR3 region is CASGLVLHRAKDEQYF. The CDR3 region has the DNA TGTGCTAGTGGTTTGGTACTGCACAGGGCAAAGGACGAGCAGTACTTC.